A single sample is the source of the 9 T cell receptor beta chains below, sequenced in a study of T cells after yellow fever vaccination. TCRdb redid the calling of the 5' RACE reads with MiXCR, one entry per CDR3 protein. Among 300,000 to 350,000 distinct CDR3 sequences listed, 3.5% to 4.5% were seen once. The sequences come from PBMCs, collected 15 days after the yellow fever booster vaccination. The receptors derive from a man aged 18 to 30 who received the YFV17D yellow fever vaccine.

Notes on this clonotype: A read error is likely, as this CDR3 ends without the conserved phenylalanine or tryptophan. The V call is TRBV5-5, the J call TRBJ1-3; D uncertain. CDR3 length: 15 residues. V lost 0 bases, J lost 0 bases, and 7 bases lay in between. Germline CDR1 reads SGHKS; CDR2 reads YYEKEE (reference sequence). CDR3 nucleotides: TGTGCCAGCAGCTTGGGACTGGACTCTGGAAACACCATATATATT. Protein sequence: CASSLGLDSGNTIYI.

This clonotype was counted ten times or more. This chain's CDR3 is CASSPSGAGGHNEQFF. Here the CDR3 DNA reads TGTGCCAGCAGCCCATCGGGGGCGGGGGGCCACAATGAGCAGTTCTTC. The chain is built from TRBV7-2 and TRBJ2-1; 8 nucleotides match TRBD2. CDR3 size: 16 residues. The trim removed 5 bases at V and 5 bases at J, leaving 11 bases unmatched. Germline V gene lookup returns CDR1 SGHTA and CDR2 FQGNSA.

This clonotype was observed a handful of times. This sequence joins TRBV4-2 and TRBJ1-5; D is uncertain. The ends were cut back, 0 bases at V and 6 bases at J, with 15 bases in the middle. There are 16 residues in the CDR3. Germline V gene data show CDR1 as LGHNA and CDR2 as YNFKEQ. This CDR3 reads CASSQDVAAIGQPQHF. The CDR3 DNA sequence: TGTGCCAGCAGCCAAGATGTGGCGGCAATCGGTCAGCCCCAGCATTTT.

This clonotype was seen at least ten times. CDR3 residues: CASRPPDSPYEQYV. The DNA for the CDR3 is TGTGCCAGCAGACCCCCCGATAGTCCCTACGAGCAGTACGTC. The chain links TRBV28 to TRBJ2-7, with unresolved D. The length of the CDR3 is 14 residues. Germline values: CDR1 MDHEN, CDR2 SYDVKM. V was cut by 6 bases and J by 2 bases, with 14 bases left in between.

At least ten counts were recorded for this clonotype. The chain links TRBV5-8 to TRBJ1-1; no clear D gene. The length of the CDR3 is 15 residues. Trimming left V 5 bases short and J 1 base short, with 15 bases between. CDR1 SGHTS and CDR2 YDEGEE come from the germline V gene. The CDR3 coding sequence is TGTGCCAGCAGTCCCCGGACTTATACGAACACTGAAGCTTTCTTT. Encoded protein: CASSPRTYTNTEAFF. Complete variable domain (other parts from reference TRBV5-8 and TRBJ1-1): EAGVTQSPTHLIKTRGQQATLRCSPISGHTSVYWYQQALGLGLQFLLWYDEGEERNRGNFPPRFSGRQFPNYSSELNVNALELEDSALYLCASSPRTYTNTEAFFGQGTRLTVV.

At least ten counts were recorded for this clonotype. This chain joins TRBV20-1 and TRBJ1-5, with D maybe TRBD1 (6 bases). In germline, CDR1 is DFQATT, CDR2 SNEGSKA (reference sequence). The CDR3 runs 15 residues. V was shortened by 3 bases and J by 3 bases, with 15 bases between the two germline ends. CDR3 protein: CSARKGQAANQPQHF. Here the CDR3 DNA reads TGCAGTGCTAGGAAGGGACAAGCCGCCAATCAGCCCCAGCATTTT.

The gene calls are TRBV4-1 and TRBJ1-1, with 9 nucleotides matching TRBD1. The CDR3 contains 12 residues. V gave up 5 bases and J gave up 8 bases; unmatched junction bases: 3. Germline V lookup: CDR1 MGHRA, CDR2 YSYEKL. This chain's CDR3 is CASSFGQGEAFF. The CDR3 DNA sequence: TGCGCCAGCAGCTTCGGACAGGGGGAAGCTTTCTTT.

This clonotype was counted at least ten times. This chain uses TRBV5-1 with TRBJ1-5; D is uncertain. Trimming removed 0 bases from V and 5 bases from J, with 9 bases in between. CDR1 and CDR2 (germline): SGHRS, YFSETQ. This CDR3 has 14 residues. Here the CDR3 DNA reads TGCGCCAGCAGCTTGGAGGGTATCGATCAGCCCCAGCATTTT. As protein: CASSLEGIDQPQHF. The full variable domain, its missing parts supplied by reference TRBV5-1 and TRBJ1-5, is KAGVTQTPRYLIKTRGQQVTLSCSPISGHRSVSWYQQTPGQGLQFLFEYFSETQRNKGNFPGRFSGRQFSNSRSEMNVSTLELGDSALYLCASSLEGIDQPQHFGDGTRLSIL.

This clonotype was counted between two and nine times. CDR3 sequence: CASSRSGTGPQPQHF. Here the CDR3 DNA reads TGTGCCAGCAGCAGGTCCGGGACAGGGCCCCAGCCCCAGCATTTT. The rearrangement links TRBV6-2 or TRBV6-3 to TRBJ1-5, with TRBD1 matching over 9 bases. Trimming cost V 6 bases and J 7 bases; bases outside gene matches: 10. The CDR3 spans 15 residues. The V gene's germline CDR1 is MNHEY and CDR2 SVGEGT.